This T cell receptor beta chain was documented in a study of immune cell composition in non-small cell lung cancer. Per the germline V gene, CDR1 is WNHNN and CDR2 is SYGVQD (reference sequence). V gave up 8 bases and J gave up 7 bases; unmatched junction bases: 2. CDR3 size: 11 residues. This clone was observed a handful of times. The normal lung sample lay at least 3 cm, and maximally far, from the tumour. Assay used: immunoSEQ multiplex PCR; TCRdb lists only in-frame clones, some missing. The repertoire includes thousands of clones, 67% of them detected once, and approximately 11% sits in the top ten.

The sample comprised non-adjacent lung tissue. This receptor was identified in a human donor with non-small cell lung cancer. This chain joins TRBV10-1 and TRBJ2-1; 7 bases map to TRBD2. The CDR3 here is CASQAGNEQFF. In nucleotides, the CDR3 is TGCGCCAGCCAAGCGGGGAATGAGCAGTTCTTC.